A single sample gave rise to the 8 T cell receptor beta chains below, sequenced in a study of blood T cell repertoires in COVID-19. The assay was immunoSEQ multiplex PCR, and TCRdb's table has in-frame clones only and misses some. The table has about 310,000 clones, about 91% seen once. Sequenced sample: PBMCs or T cells enriched from blood (not recorded which). Receptors were obtained from a woman in her forties who had recovered from COVID-19.

J is TRBJ1-1 and V is TRBV19; D is unclear. V lost 7 bases and J lost 6, with 21 bases in between. Germline-derived CDR1 and CDR2 are LNHDA and SQIVND (reference sequence). The CDR3 runs 15 residues. In DNA, the CDR3 is TGTGCCAGTACCAATCCGGTTGACCCCAGCGCTGAAGCTTTCTTT. It is translated as CASTNPVDPSAEAFF.

The rearrangement uses TRBV5-8 and TRBJ1-1; tentatively, D is TRBD1 (6 bases). Germline CDR1 is SGHTS and CDR2 is YDEGEE. Trimming took 3 bases from V and 6 from J, leaving 15 bases between them. The CDR3 totals 14 residues. In DNA, the CDR3 is TGTGCCAGCAGCTACTACAGGGATATCGCTGAAGCTTTCTTT. Translation: CASSYYRDIAEAFF.

The CDR3 bases are TGTGCCAGTAGTATAGGGGGGACAGGGTTCTACGAGCAGTACTTC. This translates into CASSIGGTGFYEQYF. The J gene is TRBJ2-7, the V gene TRBV19; 9 nucleotides match TRBD1. The V gene end was trimmed by 1 base and the J gene end by 3 bases; junction bases not matched to a gene: 4. CDR3 length: 15 residues. Per germline, CDR1 LNHDA and CDR2 SQIVND (reference sequence).

This rearrangement joins TRBV9 to TRBJ1-1; 10 bases match TRBD1. Germline V gives CDR1 SGDLS, CDR2 YYNGEE. V trimming: 0 bases; J trimming: 4 bases; junction bases outside the gene matches: 3. This CDR3 region has 15 residues. CDR3: CASSVDGTGVTEAFF. The CDR3 nucleotides are TGTGCCAGCAGCGTAGATGGGACAGGGGTCACTGAAGCTTTCTTT.

The chain links TRBV6-2 or TRBV6-3 to TRBJ2-1; TRBD2 aligns across 7 bases. The ends lost 6 bases at V and 5 bases at J; junction bases unmatched: 13. The CDR3 totals 16 residues. Germline CDR1 and CDR2: MNHEY and SVGEGT. CDR3 DNA sequence: TGTGCCAGCAGCACCCCGGGGCGGGGGAAAAACAATGAGCAGTTCTTC. This gives the protein CASSTPGRGKNNEQFF.

This rearrangement joins TRBV2 to TRBJ2-7; tentative D call: TRBD2 (5 bases). The CDR3 runs 11 residues. The V end was cut by 6 bases, the J end by 3 bases, with 6 bases between. Germline V gene data show CDR1 as SNHLY and CDR2 as FYNNEI. CDR3 coding DNA: TGTGCCAGCAGCGGGGTCTACGAGCAGTACTTC. Translated: CASSGVYEQYF.

The chain recombines TRBV29-1 with TRBJ2-3; D gene ambiguous. In germline, CDR1 is SQVTM, CDR2 ANQGSEA. V dropped 5 bases and J dropped 4 bases, with 4 bases sitting between them. The CDR3 consists of 10 residues. CDR3 coding DNA: TGCAGCGTTCTTCCAGATACGCAGTATTTT. Protein: CSVLPDTQYF.

The J gene is TRBJ2-7, the V gene TRBV6-4, with 8 bases fitting TRBD2. The V gene end was trimmed by 7 bases and the J gene end by 5 bases; junction bases not matched to a gene: 16. Germline CDR1 and CDR2: MRHNA and SNTAGT. This CDR3 spans 16 amino acids. The CDR3 coding sequence is TGTGCCAGCACAGCCCTTACCGGGACTAGTGGGGACGAGCAGTACTTC. It is translated as CASTALTGTSGDEQYF.